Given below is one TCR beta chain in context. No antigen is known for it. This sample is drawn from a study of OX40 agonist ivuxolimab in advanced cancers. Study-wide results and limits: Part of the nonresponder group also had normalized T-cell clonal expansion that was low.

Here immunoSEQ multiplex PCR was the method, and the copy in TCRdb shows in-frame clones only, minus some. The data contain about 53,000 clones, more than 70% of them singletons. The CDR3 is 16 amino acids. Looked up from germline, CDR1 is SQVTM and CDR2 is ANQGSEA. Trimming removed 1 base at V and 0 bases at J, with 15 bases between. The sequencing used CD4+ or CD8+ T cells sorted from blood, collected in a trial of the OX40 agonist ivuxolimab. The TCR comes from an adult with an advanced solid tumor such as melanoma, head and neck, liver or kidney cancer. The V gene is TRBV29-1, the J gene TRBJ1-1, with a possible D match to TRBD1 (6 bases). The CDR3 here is CSVEGSSGTLNTEAFF. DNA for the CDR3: TGCAGCGTTGAAGGCTCTTCCGGGACACTGAACACTGAAGCTTTCTTT.